The clone carrying this TCR beta chain was counted a few times. The data originate from a study of blood T cell repertoires in COVID-19. Study details: There were acute and convalescent COVID-19 samples, and they came from the United States, Italy and Spain. T cells, B-cell-depleted T cells, or PBMCs supplied cDNA or gDNA.

Germline CDR1 LGHDT, CDR2 YNNKEL (reference sequence). The CDR3 is 15 residues long. The V end was cut by 4 bases, the J end by 4 bases, with 13 bases between. In the source study's methods: Reference gene primer amplification gave estimated nucleated cell counts. Using immunoSEQ multiplex PCR, the repertoire was profiled, and TCRdb retains in-frame clones only, with some absent. V, J and clone size were drawn from that table, and D and trimming were deduced from the DNA. The sample lists 180,000 or so clones; around 82% were seen once. The chain is built from TRBV3-1 (or the pseudogene TRBV3-2) and TRBJ1-4, with D possibly matching TRBD1 (5 bases). Sequenced sample: peripheral blood. This TCR was sampled from an elderly woman with acute or convalescent COVID-19. The CDR3 here is CASSPSGQGNEKLFF. For the CDR3, the DNA is TGTGCCAGCAGCCCCTCTGGTCAGGGTAATGAAAAACTGTTTTTT.